This T cell receptor (beta chain) was obtained from a study of blood T cell repertoires in COVID-19 (dated by TCRdb to between 2020 and 2021). Looking at the study overall: Samples from collaborators originated in the United States, Italy and Spain and spanned both the acute and convalescent phases of COVID-19. Samples were obtained from the ongoing ImmuneRACE study (first 160 participants) and from some 1,200 subjects provided by 6 global collaborators. Where available, HLA class I and class II types were taken from metadata supplied by the sample provider and were not determined by assay-based typing. Deeply sampled blood TCRbeta repertoires from subjects exposed to, actively infected with, or recovered from COVID-19 were included in the dataset. The material from the prospective study consisted of cDNA or gDNA derived from T cells, B-cell-depleted T cells, or PBMCs. The sample metadata nearly always contained a de-identified subject ID, COVID-19 status, age in years and sex. The repertoires were released in a freely available public database intended as a resource for research on the immune response to SARS-CoV-2.

CDR1 and CDR2, looked up from the germline V gene, are SGHDT and YYEEEE. Counted from cysteine to phenylalanine, this CDR3 has 14 amino acids. The CDR3 DNA has 42 bases and is translated from base 1. A distance of 17 bases separates the germline ends of V and J, which lose 4 bases and 6 bases respectively. On this clone itself: The antigen it recognizes is unknown. No per-base quality is available; no much larger clone lies one base away.

TCRbeta CDR3 regions were amplified from genomic DNA by means of the immunoSEQ Assay, a bias-controlled multiplex PCR. The original pipeline was this. Within the assay, amplification of reference gene primers was used to estimate how many nucleated cells each sample contained. To quantify the absolute abundance of each unique TCRbeta CDR3 rearrangement, sequence reads were collapsed and filtered. Productive Simpson clonality was computed per sample as the square root of Simpson's diversity index over productive rearrangements. Drawn from immuneACCESS, this table holds only the in-frame rearrangements with V and J called that TCRdb kept. Clones are partly lost; checked studies trace under half to an unresolved V gene and leave the rest unexplained. V and J calls plus clone size are reproduced from that table; the DNA served to infer D and trimming. For this sample there are 110,000 to 150,000 clones; 75% to 90% appear just once. Under 3.5% of the sample is in the top ten clones.

Collaborating institutions collected whole blood in K2EDTA tubes following their own protocols. For TCRbeta analysis, collaborator samples were shipped as frozen whole blood, as isolated PBMCs, or as DNA extracted from either sample type. Overall study results and their limits: The quantity of clinical and demographic metadata differed by source and by participant and was supplied without curation.

The sequence links TRBV5-6 to TRBJ2-7; a weak D assignment points to TRBD1 (5 bases agree). The sample consisted of peripheral blood. The TCR sequence derives from a woman aged 60-70 years with active COVID-19. The CDR3 region reads CASSPKGVGSEQYF. The base sequence is TGTGCCAGCAGCCCAAAAGGGGTCGGGTCCGAGCAGTACTTC. The reference TRBV5-6 and TRBJ2-7 proteins fill in what lies around the CDR3, so the full variable domain reads DAGVTQSPTHLIKTRGQQVTLRCSPKSGHDTVSWYQQALGQGPQFIFQYYEEEERQRGNFPDRFSGHQFPNYSSELNVNALLLGDSALYLCASSPKGVGSEQYFGPGTRLTVT.